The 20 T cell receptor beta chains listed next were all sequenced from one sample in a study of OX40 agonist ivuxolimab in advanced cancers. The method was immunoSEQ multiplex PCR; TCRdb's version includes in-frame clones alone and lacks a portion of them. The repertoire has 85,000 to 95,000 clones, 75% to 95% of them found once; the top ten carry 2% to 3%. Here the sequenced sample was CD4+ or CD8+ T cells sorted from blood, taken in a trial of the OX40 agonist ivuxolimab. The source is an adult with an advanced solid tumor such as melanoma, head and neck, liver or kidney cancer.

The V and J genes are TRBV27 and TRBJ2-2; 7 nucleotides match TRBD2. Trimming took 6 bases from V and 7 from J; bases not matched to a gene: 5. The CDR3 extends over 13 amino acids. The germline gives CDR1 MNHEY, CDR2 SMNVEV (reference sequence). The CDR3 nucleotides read TGTGCCAGCAGGGCTAGCGGAAACGGGGAGCTGTTTTTT. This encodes CASRASGNGELFF.

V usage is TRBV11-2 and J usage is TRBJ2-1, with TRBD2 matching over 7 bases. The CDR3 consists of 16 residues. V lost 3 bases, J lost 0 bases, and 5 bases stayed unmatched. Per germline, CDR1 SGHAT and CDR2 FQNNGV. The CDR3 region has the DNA TGTGCCAGCAGCTTTTATGGCGGGAGCTCCTACAATGAGCAGTTCTTC. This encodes CASSFYGGSSYNEQFF.

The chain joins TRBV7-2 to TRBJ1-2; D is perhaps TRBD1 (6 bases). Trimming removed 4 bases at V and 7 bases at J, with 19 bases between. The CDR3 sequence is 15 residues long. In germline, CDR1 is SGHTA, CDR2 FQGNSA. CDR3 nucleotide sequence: TGTGCCAGCAGCTCTCCTGGGGGGGCTGCACGTGGCTACACCTTC. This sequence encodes CASSSPGGAARGYTF. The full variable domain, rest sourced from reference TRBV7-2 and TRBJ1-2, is GAGVSQSPSNKVTEKGKDVELRCDPISGHTALYWYRQSLGQGLEFLIYFQGNSAPDKSGLPSDRFSAERTGGSVSTLTIQRTQQEDSAVYLCASSSPGGAARGYTFGSGTRLTVV.

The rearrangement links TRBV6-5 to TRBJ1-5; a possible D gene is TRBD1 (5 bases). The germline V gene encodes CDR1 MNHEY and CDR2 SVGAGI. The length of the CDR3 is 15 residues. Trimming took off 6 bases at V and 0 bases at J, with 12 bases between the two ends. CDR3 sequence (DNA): TGTGCCAGCAGAGAGACAGCAGTTAGCAATCAGCCCCAGCATTTT. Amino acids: CASRETAVSNQPQHF.

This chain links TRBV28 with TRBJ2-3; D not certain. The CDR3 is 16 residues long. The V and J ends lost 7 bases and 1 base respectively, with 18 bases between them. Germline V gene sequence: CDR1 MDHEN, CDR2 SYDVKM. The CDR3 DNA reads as TGTGCCAGCACCGTTGCGAATAGACGAGGCACAGATACGCAGTATTTT. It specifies CASTVANRRGTDTQYF.

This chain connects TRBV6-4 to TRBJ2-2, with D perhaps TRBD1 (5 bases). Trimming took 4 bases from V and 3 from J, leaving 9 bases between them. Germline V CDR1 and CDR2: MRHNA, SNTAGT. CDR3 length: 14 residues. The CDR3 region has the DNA TGTGCCAGCAGTGTGGAGACAGACACCGGGGAGCTGTTTTTT. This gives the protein CASSVETDTGELFF.

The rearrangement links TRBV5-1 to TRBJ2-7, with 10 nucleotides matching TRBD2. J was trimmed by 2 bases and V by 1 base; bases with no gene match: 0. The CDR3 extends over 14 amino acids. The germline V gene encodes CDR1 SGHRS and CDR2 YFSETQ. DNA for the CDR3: TGCGCCAGCAGCTTGAGCGGGAGGGCCTACGAGCAGTACTTC. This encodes CASSLSGRAYEQYF.

The CDR3 DNA reads as TGTGCCAGCAGCTTATCTGGGCCCCACGAGCAGTACTTC. Translation: CASSLSGPHEQYF. The rearrangement links TRBV5-6 to TRBJ2-7; D unclear. Germline V CDR1 and CDR2: SGHDT, YYEEEE. The CDR3 sequence is 13 residues long. V was pared by 2 bases and J by 5 bases, with 11 bases between.

CDR3: CASSAGQGTDTQYF. CDR3 nucleotides: TGTGCCAGCAGCGCGGGACAGGGGACAGATACGCAGTATTTT. The chain couples TRBV7-2 to TRBJ2-3; 10 bases line up with TRBD1. Germline assignment: CDR1 SGHTA and CDR2 FQGNSA. CDR3 size: 14 residues. The ends lost 5 bases at V and 3 bases at J; junction bases unmatched: 2.

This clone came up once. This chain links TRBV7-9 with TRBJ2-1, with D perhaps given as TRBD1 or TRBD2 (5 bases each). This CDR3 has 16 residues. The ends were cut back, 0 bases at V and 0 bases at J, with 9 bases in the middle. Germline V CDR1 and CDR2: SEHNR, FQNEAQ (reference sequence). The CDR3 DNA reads TGTGCCAGCAGCTTAGCGAAGGGGAGCTCCTACAATGAGCAGTTCTTC. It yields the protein CASSLAKGSSYNEQFF. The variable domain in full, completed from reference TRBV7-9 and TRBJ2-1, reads DTGVSQNPRHKITKRGQNVTFRCDPISEHNRLYWYRQTLGQGPEFLTYFQNEAQLEKSRLLSDRFSAERPKGSFSTLEIQRTEQGDSAMYLCASSLAKGSSYNEQFFGPGTRLTVL.

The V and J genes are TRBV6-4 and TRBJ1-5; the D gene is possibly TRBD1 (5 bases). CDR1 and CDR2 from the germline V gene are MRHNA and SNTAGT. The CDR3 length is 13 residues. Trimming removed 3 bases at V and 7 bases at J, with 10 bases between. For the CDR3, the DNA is TGTGCCAGCAGTGAGGGGCCACTCCAGCCCCAGCATTTT. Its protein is CASSEGPLQPQHF.

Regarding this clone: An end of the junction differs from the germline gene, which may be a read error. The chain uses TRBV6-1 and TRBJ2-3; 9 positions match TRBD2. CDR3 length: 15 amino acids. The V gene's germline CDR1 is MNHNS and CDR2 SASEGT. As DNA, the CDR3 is TGTGCCAGCTCCCGACTAGCGGAGAACACAGATACGCGGTATTTT. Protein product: CASSRLAENTDTRYF.

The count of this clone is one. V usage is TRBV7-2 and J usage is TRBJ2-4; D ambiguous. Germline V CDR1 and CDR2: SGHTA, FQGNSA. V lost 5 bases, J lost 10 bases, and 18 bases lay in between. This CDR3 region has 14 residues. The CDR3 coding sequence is TGTGCCAGCAGCCCGGCTGGATGGGGAAAGATTCAGTACTTC. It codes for CASSPAGWGKIQYF.

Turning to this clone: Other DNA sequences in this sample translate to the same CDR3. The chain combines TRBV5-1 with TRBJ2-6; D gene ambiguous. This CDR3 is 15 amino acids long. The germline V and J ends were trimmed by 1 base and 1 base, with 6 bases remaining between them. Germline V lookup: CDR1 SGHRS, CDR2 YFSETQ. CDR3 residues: CASSLTVSGANVLTF. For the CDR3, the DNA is TGCGCCAGCAGCTTGACAGTATCTGGGGCCAACGTCCTGACTTTC.

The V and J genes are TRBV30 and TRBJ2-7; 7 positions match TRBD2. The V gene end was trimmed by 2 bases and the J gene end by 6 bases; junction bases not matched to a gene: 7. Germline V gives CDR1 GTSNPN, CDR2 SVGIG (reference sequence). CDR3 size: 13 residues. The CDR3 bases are TGTGCCTGGAGTCAGACTAGCTTTGGCGAGCAGTACTTC. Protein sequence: CAWSQTSFGEQYF.

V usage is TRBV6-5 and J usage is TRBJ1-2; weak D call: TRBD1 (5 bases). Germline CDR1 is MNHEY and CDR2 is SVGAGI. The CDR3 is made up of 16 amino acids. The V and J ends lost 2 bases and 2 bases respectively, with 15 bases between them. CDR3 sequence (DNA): TGTGCCAGCAGTTACAGGGGCCGCGTTGGAAACTATGGCTACACCTTC. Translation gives CASSYRGRVGNYGYTF.

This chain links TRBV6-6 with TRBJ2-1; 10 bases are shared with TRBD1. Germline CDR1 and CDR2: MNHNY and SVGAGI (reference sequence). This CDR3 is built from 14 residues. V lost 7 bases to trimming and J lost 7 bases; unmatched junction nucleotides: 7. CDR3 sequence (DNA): TGTGCCAGCACCCGAGGACAGGGGGGAAATGAGCAGTTCTTC. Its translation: CASTRGQGGNEQFF.

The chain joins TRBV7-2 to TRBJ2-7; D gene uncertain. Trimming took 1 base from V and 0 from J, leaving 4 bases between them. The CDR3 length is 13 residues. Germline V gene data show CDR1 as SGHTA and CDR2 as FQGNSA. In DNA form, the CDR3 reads TGTGCCAGCAGCTTAGGCAACTCCTACGAGCAGTACTTC. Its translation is CASSLGNSYEQYF.

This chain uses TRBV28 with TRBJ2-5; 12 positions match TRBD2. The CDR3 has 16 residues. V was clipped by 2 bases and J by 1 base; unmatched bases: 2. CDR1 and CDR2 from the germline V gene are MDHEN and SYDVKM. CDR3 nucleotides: TGTGCCAGCAGTTTAGGACTAGCGGGGCTCCAAGAGACCCAGTACTTC. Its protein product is CASSLGLAGLQETQYF.

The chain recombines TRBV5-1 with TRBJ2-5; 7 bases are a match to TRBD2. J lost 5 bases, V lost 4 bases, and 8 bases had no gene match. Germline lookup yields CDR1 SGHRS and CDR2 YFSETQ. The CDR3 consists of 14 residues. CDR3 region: CASSPTSVWETQYF. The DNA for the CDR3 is TGCGCCAGCAGCCCTACTAGCGTATGGGAGACCCAGTACTTC.